Below, 2 T cell receptor beta chains from the same sample are listed, as sequenced in a study of T cell repertoires in cytomegalovirus infection. TCRdb fed the reads into MiXCR, producing one record per CDR3 protein. Of fewer than 400,000 distinct CDR3 sequences in the sample, around 18% were seen once. The sequenced material came from PBMCs. Source of these receptors: a human donor in good health (CMV status not recorded). Some clones in this sample may be carry-over from other donors' samples.

The chain carries TRBV5-4 and TRBJ2-5, with TRBD2 identical over 7 bases. The CDR3 totals 15 residues. Germline CDR1 reads SGHNT; CDR2 reads YYREEE (reference sequence). Trimming cost V 1 base and J 4 bases; bases outside gene matches: 7. In DNA, the CDR3 is TGTGCCAGCAGCTTGATCTTCGGGGGGAGAGAGACCCAGTACTTC. It specifies CASSLIFGGRETQYF.

CDR3 nucleotide sequence: TGTGCCAGCAGTGAAGGGGCTAACAGGGCTTACACCTTC. Amino acids: CASSEGANRAYTF. The chain has TRBV2 and TRBJ1-2, with TRBD1 as a possible D gene (6 bases). The CDR3 length is 13 residues. The ends were cut back, 1 base at V and 11 bases at J, with 14 bases in the middle. Per the germline V gene, CDR1 is SNHLY and CDR2 is FYNNEI.